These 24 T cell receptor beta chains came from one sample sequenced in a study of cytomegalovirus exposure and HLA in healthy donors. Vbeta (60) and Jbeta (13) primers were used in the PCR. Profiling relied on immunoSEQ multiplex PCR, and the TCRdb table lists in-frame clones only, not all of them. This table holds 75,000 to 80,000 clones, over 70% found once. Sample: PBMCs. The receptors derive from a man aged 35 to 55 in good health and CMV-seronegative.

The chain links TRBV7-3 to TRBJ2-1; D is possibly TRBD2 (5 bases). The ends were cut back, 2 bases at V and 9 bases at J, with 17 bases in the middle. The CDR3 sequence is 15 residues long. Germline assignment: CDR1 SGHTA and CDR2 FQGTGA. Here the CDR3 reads CASSLDSIAFSEQFF. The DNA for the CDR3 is TGTGCCAGCAGCTTAGACTCAATAGCGTTCAGTGAGCAGTTCTTC.

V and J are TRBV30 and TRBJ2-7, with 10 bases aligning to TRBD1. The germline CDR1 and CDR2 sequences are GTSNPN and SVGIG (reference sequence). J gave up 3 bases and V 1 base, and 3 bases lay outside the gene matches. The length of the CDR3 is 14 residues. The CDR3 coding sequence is TGTGCCTGGAGTGCCGGGACAGGGGTCTACGAGCAGTACTTC. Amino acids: CAWSAGTGVYEQYF.

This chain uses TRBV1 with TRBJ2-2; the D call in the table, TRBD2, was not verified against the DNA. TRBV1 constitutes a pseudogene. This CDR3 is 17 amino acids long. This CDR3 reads CTSSQELVAANTGELFF. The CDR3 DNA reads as TGCACCAGCAGCCAAGAGTTAGTAGCGGCGAACACCGGGGAGCTGTTTTTT.

The CDR3 reads CASRTTGILGELFF. The CDR3, as DNA: TGTGCCAGCAGAACAACAGGGATTCTCGGGGAGCTGTTTTTT. The chain has TRBV6-5 and TRBJ2-2; D may be TRBD1 (6 bases). V was pared by 6 bases and J by 7 bases, with 15 bases between. Germline V CDR1 and CDR2: MNHEY, SVGAGI. The CDR3 extends over 14 amino acids.

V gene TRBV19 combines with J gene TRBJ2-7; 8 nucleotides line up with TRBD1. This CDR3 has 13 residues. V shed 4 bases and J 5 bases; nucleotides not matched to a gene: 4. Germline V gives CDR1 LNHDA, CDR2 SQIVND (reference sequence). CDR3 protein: CASSRTGRNEQYF. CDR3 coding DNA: TGTGCCAGTAGTAGGACAGGGAGGAACGAGCAGTACTTC.

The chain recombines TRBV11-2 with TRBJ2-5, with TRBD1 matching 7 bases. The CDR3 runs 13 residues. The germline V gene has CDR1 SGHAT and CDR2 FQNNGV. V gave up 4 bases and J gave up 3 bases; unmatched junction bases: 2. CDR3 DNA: TGTGCCAGCAGCTCGGACAGGAAAGAGACCCAGTACTTC. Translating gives CASSSDRKETQYF.

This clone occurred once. Here the CDR3 DNA reads TGTGCCAGCAGCTCCACCGAGGCGGCCGGAGTGAATGGCTACACCTTC. Amino acid sequence: CASSSTEAAGVNGYTF. This chain joins TRBV7-9 and TRBJ1-2; no clear D gene. The CDR3 spans 16 residues. CDR1 is SEHNR and CDR2 is FQNEAQ in the germline V gene (reference sequence). V gave up 4 bases and J gave up 6 bases, with 21 bases separating them.

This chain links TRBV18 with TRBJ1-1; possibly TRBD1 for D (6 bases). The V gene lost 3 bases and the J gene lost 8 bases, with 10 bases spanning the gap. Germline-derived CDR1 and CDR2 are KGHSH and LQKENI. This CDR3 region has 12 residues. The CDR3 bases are TGTGCCAGCTCACCGGGGCAGGGGGAAGCTTTCTTT. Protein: CASSPGQGEAFF.

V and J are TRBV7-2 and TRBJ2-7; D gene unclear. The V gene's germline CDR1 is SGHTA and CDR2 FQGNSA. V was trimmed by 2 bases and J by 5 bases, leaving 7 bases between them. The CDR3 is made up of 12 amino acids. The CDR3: CASSLQRDEQYF. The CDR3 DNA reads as TGTGCCAGCAGCTTACAGCGAGACGAGCAGTACTTC.

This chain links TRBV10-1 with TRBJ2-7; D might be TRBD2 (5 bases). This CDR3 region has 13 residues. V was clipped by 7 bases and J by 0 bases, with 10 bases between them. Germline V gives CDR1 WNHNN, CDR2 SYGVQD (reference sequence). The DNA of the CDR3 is TGCGCCAGCAACGCGGGTCTCTCCTACGAGCAGTACTTC. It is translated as CASNAGLSYEQYF.

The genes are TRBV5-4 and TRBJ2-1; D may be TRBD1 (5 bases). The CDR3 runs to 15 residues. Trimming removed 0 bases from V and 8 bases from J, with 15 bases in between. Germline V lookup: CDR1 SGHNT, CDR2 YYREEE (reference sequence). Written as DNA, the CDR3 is TGTGCCAGCAGCTTGGTTCCCAGGGTAGTCGATGAGCAGTTCTTC. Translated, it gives CASSLVPRVVDEQFF.

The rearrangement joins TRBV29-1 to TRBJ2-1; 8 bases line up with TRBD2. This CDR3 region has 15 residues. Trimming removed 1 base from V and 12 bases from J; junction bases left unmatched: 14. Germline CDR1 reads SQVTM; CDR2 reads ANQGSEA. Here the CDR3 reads CSVEVPGGPIYGQFF. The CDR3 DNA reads TGCAGCGTTGAAGTGCCGGGAGGGCCTATCTATGGGCAGTTCTTC.

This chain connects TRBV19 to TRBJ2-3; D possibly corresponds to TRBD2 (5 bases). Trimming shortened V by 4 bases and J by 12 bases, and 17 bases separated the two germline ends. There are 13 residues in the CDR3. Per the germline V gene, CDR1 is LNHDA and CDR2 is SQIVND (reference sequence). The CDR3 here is CASSKAMLGSQYF. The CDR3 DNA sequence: TGTGCCAGTAGTAAAGCCATGCTAGGGAGTCAGTATTTT.

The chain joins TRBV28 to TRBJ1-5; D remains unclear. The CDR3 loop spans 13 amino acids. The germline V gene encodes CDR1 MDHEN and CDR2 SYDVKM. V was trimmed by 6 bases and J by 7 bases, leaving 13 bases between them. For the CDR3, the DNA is TGTGCCAGCAGGGCCGGCGGAGTACAGCCCCAGCATTTT. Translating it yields CASRAGGVQPQHF. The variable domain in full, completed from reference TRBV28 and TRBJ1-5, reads DVKVTQSSRYLVKRTGEKVFLECVQDMDHENMFWYRQDPGLGLRLIYFSYDVKMKEKGDIPEGYSVSREKKERFSLILESASTNQTSMYLCASRAGGVQPQHFGDGTRLSIL.

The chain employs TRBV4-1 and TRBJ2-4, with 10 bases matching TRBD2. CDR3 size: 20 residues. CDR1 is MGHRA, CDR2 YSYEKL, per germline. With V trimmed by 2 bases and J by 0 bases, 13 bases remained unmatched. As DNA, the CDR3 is TGCGCCAGCAGCCAAAGGACTAGCGGAGGAGGGCTCCTAGCCAAAAACATTCAGTACTTC. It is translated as CASSQRTSGGGLLAKNIQYF.

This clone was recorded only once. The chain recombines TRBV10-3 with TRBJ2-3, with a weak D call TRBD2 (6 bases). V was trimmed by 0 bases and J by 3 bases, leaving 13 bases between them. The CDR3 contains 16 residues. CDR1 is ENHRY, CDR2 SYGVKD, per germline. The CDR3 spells CAISESGGIGTDTQYF. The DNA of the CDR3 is TGTGCCATCAGTGAGTCGGGCGGGATTGGAACAGATACGCAGTATTTT.

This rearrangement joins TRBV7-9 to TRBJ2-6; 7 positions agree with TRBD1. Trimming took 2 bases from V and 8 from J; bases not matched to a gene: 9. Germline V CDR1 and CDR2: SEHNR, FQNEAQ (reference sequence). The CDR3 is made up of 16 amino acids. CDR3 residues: CASSLFRDSEPNVLTF. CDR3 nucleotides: TGTGCCAGCAGCTTATTTAGGGACAGTGAACCCAACGTCCTGACTTTC.

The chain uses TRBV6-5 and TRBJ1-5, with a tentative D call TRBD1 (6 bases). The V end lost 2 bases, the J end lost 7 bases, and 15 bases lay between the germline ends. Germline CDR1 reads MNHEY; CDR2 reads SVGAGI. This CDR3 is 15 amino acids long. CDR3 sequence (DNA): TGTGCCAGCAGTTACGGCGGGGGCGCTTGGCAGCCCCAGCATTTT. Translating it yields CASSYGGGAWQPQHF.

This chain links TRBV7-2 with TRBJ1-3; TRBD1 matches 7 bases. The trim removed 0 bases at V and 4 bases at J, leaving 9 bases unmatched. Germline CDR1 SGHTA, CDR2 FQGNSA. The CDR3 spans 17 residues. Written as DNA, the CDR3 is TGTGCCAGCAGCTTAGCACCCAGGGGGGATTGGGGAAACACCATATATTTT. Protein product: CASSLAPRGDWGNTIYF.

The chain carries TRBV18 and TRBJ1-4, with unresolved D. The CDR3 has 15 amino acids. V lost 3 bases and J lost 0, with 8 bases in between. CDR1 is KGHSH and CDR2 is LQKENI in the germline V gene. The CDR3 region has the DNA TGTGCCAGCTCACCTCTCTCTGCAACTAATGAAAAACTGTTTTTT. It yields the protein CASSPLSATNEKLFF.

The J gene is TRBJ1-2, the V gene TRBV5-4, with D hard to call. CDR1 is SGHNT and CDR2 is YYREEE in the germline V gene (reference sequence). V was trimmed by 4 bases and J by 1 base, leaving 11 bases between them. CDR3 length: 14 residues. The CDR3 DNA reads TGTGCCAGCAGCGAACCGACAAATAACTATGGCTACACCTTC. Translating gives CASSEPTNNYGYTF.

CDR3 bases: TGTGCCAGCTCACCCCAGGATAGCAATCAGCCCCAGCATTTT. This encodes CASSPQDSNQPQHF. V usage is TRBV18 and J usage is TRBJ1-5; D is undetermined. Trimming pared 3 bases from V and 0 bases from J, leaving 6 bases between. This CDR3 region has 14 residues. The V gene's germline CDR1 is KGHSH and CDR2 LQKENI.

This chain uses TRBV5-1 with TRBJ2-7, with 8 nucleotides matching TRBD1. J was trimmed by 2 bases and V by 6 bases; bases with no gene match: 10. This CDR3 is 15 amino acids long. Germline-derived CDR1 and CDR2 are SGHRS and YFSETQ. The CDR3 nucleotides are TGCGCCAGCAAACCGACCGGGACAGGAGCCTACGAGCAGTACTTC. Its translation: CASKPTGTGAYEQYF. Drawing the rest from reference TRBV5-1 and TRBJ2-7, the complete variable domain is KAGVTQTPRYLIKTRGQQVTLSCSPISGHRSVSWYQQTPGQGLQFLFEYFSETQRNKGNFPGRFSGRQFSNSRSEMNVSTLELGDSALYLCASKPTGTGAYEQYFGPGTRLTVT.

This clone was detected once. CDR3 amino acids: CASSEHRQPMNTEAFF. In DNA form, the CDR3 reads TGTGCCAGCAGTGAACATAGACAGCCCATGAACACTGAAGCTTTCTTT. The chain employs TRBV28 and TRBJ1-1, with D perhaps TRBD1 (5 bases). This CDR3 contains 16 residues. Germline CDR1 MDHEN, CDR2 SYDVKM. The V and J ends lost 5 bases and 0 bases respectively, with 16 bases between them. The full variable domain, completed using reference TRBV28 and TRBJ1-1, is DVKVTQSSRYLVKRTGEKVFLECVQDMDHENMFWYRQDPGLGLRLIYFSYDVKMKEKGDIPEGYSVSREKKERFSLILESASTNQTSMYLCASSEHRQPMNTEAFFGQGTRLTVV.